These T cell receptor beta chains were read from a single sample in a study of T cells in Graves' hyperthyroidism and ophthalmopathy. TCRdb reprocessed the multiplex PCR reads with MiXCR, giving one entry per CDR3 protein. The sample has 500,000 to 750,000 distinct CDR3 sequences, over 12% seen once. Sequencing used blood. The receptors here all came from a woman aged 18-29 years with Graves' ophthalmopathy. The CDR3 runs from the conserved cysteine through the conserved F or W. D genes are given only for firm matches. Part of the rows lack a size; the others show once, few, many or a class for expanded clones.

TRBV5-1	.	.	TRBJ1-2	CASSRDGASYGYTF	TGCGCCAGCAGCAGAGACGGGGCTTCCTATGGCTACACCTTC
TRBV12-3/TRBV12-4	many	TRBD1	TRBJ1-5	CASSSQGGRSNQPQHF	TGTGCCAGCAGTTCACAGGGGGGAAGGAGCAATCAGCCCCAGCATTTT
TRBV12-3/TRBV12-4	many	.	TRBJ2-4	CASSTLRLAKNIQYF	TGTGCCAGCAGCACCTTACGCTTAGCCAAAAACATTCAGTACTTC
TRBV14	few	.	TRBJ2-1	CASSLQVRDPPFF	TGTGCCAGCAGCCTACAAGTTCGGGACCCCCCGTTCTTC
TRBV20-1	.	.	TRBJ1-1	CSARDRRGWGTEAFF	TGCAGTGCTAGAGATAGAAGGGGGTGGGGAACTGAAGCTTTCTTT
TRBV2	many	.	TRBJ2-5	CASKELDTKTQYF	TGTGCCAGCAAAGAGCTCGACACGAAGACCCAGTACTTC
TRBV20-1	.	.	TRBJ2-1	CSARPPPGSSYNEQFF	TGCAGTGCTAGACCGCCACCGGGTAGTTCCTACAATGAGCAGTTCTTC
TRBV28	.	TRBD1	TRBJ2-7	CASSWYGTDLSYEQYF	TGTGCCAGCAGTTGGTACGGGACAGATCTCTCCTACGAGCAGTACTTC
TRBV10-3	many	.	TRBJ2-1	CAISEQREQFF	TGTGCCATCAGTGAACAAAGGGAGCAGTTCTTC
TRBV4-3	few	.	TRBJ2-3	CASSQVLPRPPRTDTQYF	TGCGCCAGCAGCCAAGTTCTGCCCCGACCACCTAGAACAGATACGCAGTATTTT
TRBV18	.	TRBD2	TRBJ2-7	CASSAAGLQNYEQYF	TGTGCCAGCTCAGCAGCGGGACTGCAAAACTACGAGCAGTACTTC
TRBV2	many	.	TRBJ1-1	CASSREVNTEAFF	TGTGCCAGCAGCCGGGAGGTGAACACTGAAGCTTTCTTT
TRBV28	many	TRBD2	TRBJ2-1	CASSVLAVSYNEQFF	TGTGCCAGCAGCGTACTAGCGGTCTCCTACAATGAGCAGTTCTTC
TRBV20-1	many	.	TRBJ2-5	CSARDTQPPIRETQYF	TGCAGTGCTAGAGACACCCAGCCGCCTATCCGGGAGACCCAGTACTTC
TRBV7-2	many	.	TRBJ2-1	CASSPRLFNEQFF	TGTGCCAGCAGCCCCAGACTATTCAATGAGCAGTTCTTC
TRBV29-1	many	.	TRBJ1-2	CSVFGSLPYGYTF	TGCAGCGTTTTCGGCAGCCTACCATATGGCTACACCTTC
TRBV6-2/TRBV6-3	many	.	TRBJ2-7	CASSYSPGSIYEQYF	TGTGCCAGCAGTTACTCGCCTGGGTCCATCTACGAGCAGTACTTC
TRBV7-2	.	.	TRBJ1-4	CASSPPHEKLFF	TGTGCCAGCAGCCCCCCTCACGAAAAACTGTTTTTT
TRBV19	few	.	TRBJ1-5	CASRGSSSNQPQHF	TGTGCCAGTAGGGGAAGCTCCAGCAATCAGCCCCAGCATTTT
TRBV30	many	.	TRBJ1-3	CAWSVGTSGNTIYF	TGTGCCTGGAGTGTAGGTACCTCTGGAAACACCATATATTTT
TRBV27	many	TRBD2	TRBJ2-7	CASNVAGGLGEQYF	TGTGCCAGCAATGTAGCGGGAGGGCTTGGCGAGCAGTACTTC
TRBV6-2/TRBV6-3	many	.	TRBJ1-1	CASSYLKNTEAFF	TGTGCCAGCAGTTATCTGAAGAACACTGAAGCTTTCTTT
TRBV12-3/TRBV12-4	many	.	TRBJ1-4	CASRRSRGGDTTNEKLFF	TGTGCCAGCAGACGCAGTAGGGGCGGGGATACAACTAATGAAAAACTGTTTTTT
TRBV7-9	few	TRBD2	TRBJ2-5	CASSLWREMLETQYF	TGTGCCAGCAGCTTATGGCGGGAGATGTTAGAGACCCAGTACTTC
TRBV6-2/TRBV6-3	.	.	TRBJ2-1	CASSYPDEQFF	TGTGCCAGCAGTTACCCCGATGAGCAGTTCTTC
TRBV5-5	few	.	TRBJ2-7	CASSPRDPYEQYF	TGTGCCAGCAGCCCCCGCGACCCCTACGAGCAGTACTTC
TRBV12-5	many	TRBD2	TRBJ2-3	CASARGAGVSPDTQYF	TGTGCTAGTGCCCGCGGAGCGGGAGTTTCTCCAGATACGCAGTATTTT
TRBV12-3/TRBV12-4	many	TRBD1	TRBJ2-1	CASSLRVDRGEQFF	TGTGCCAGCAGTTTAAGGGTCGACAGGGGCGAGCAGTTCTTC
TRBV6-1	many	.	TRBJ2-7	CASRGWPHLREQYF	TGTGCCAGCCGTGGGTGGCCCCACCTTCGCGAGCAGTACTTC
TRBV24-1	.	.	TRBJ1-5	CATSEGQYSNQPQHF	TGTGCCACCAGTGAAGGACAGTATAGCAATCAGCCCCAGCATTTT
TRBV4-3	.	.	TRBJ2-7	CASSQGSSSYEQYF	TGCGCCAGCAGCCAAGGATCTAGCTCCTACGAGCAGTACTTC
TRBV6-1	few	TRBD2	TRBJ2-3	CASRNLAGVTDTQYF	TGTGCCAGCAGGAACCTAGCGGGAGTTACAGATACGCAGTATTTT
TRBV11-2	many	TRBD1	TRBJ2-7	CASSLVGRGRREQYF	TGTGCCAGCAGCTTAGTTGGCAGGGGGCGGCGGGAGCAGTACTTC
TRBV7-3	.	.	TRBJ2-6	CASSLMGRHSGANVLTF	TGTGCCAGCAGCCTCATGGGCAGGCACTCTGGGGCCAACGTCCTGACTTTC
TRBV12-5	.	TRBD2	TRBJ2-1	CASGLLGLAGAGSYNEQFF	TGTGCTAGTGGTTTGTTGGGACTAGCGGGAGCGGGCTCCTACAATGAGCAGTTCTTC
TRBV7-2	.	.	TRBJ2-7	CASSWRAEQYF	TGTGCCAGCAGCTGGAGAGCCGAGCAGTACTTC
TRBV11-2	many	TRBD2	TRBJ2-3	CASSLGGRSTDTQYF	TGTGCCAGCAGCTTAGGCGGGAGATCCACAGATACGCAGTATTTT
TRBV20-1	.	TRBD1	TRBJ2-3	CSASLGQGPDTQYF	TGCAGTGCTAGCTTGGGACAGGGGCCAGATACGCAGTATTTT
TRBV20-1	.	.	TRBJ2-1	CSARDPLTGEIDNERFF	TGCAGTGCTAGAGATCCTCTAACGGGTGAAATTGACAATGAGCGGTTCTTC
TRBV2	few	.	TRBJ1-2	CASTMSDYGYTF	TGTGCCAGCACGATGTCTGATTATGGCTACACCTTC
TRBV4-1	once	TRBD1	TRBJ1-1	CASTQTGQLEAFF	TGCGCCAGCACCCAAACGGGACAGCTCGAAGCTTTCTTT
TRBV6-1	many	.	TRBJ1-5	CASSDSGNQPQHF	TGTGCCAGCAGCGACTCAGGGAATCAGCCCCAGCATTTT